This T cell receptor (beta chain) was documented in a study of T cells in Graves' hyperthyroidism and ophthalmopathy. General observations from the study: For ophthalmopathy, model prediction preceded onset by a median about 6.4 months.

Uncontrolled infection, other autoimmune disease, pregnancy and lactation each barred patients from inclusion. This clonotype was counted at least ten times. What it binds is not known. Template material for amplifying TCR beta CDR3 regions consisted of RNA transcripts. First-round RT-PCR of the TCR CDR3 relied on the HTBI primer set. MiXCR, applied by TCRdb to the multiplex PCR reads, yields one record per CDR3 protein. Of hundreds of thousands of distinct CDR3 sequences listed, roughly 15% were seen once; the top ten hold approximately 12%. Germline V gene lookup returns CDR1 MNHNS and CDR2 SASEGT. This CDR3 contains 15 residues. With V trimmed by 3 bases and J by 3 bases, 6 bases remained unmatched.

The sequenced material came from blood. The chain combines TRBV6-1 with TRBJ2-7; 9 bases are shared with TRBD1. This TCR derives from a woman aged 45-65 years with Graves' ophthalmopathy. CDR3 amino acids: CASSEAGQGSYEQYF. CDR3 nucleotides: TGTGCCAGCAGTGAGGCCGGACAGGGGAGCTACGAGCAGTACTTC.